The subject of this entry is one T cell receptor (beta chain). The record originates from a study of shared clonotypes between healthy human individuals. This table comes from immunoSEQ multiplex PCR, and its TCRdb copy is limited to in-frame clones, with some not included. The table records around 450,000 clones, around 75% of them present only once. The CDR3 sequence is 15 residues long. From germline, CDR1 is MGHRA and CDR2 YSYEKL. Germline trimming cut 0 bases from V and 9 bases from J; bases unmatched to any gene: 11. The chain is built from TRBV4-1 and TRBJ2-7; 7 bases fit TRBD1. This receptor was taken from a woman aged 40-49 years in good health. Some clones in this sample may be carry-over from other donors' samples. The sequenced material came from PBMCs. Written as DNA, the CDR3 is TGCGCCAGCAGCCAAGATCTTCAGGGGGTACGTGGGCAGTACTTC. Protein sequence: CASSQDLQGVRGQYF.